Included here is one TCR beta chain sequence, with context. The sample is drawn from a study of T cell changes during pregnancy in multiple sclerosis. The CDR3 covers 16 residues. Deletions cut 0 bases from V and 1 base from J, with 12 bases between. Germline V CDR1 and CDR2: SGHTA, FQGNSA. Produced via immunoSEQ multiplex PCR; TCRdb's table is partial and in-frame only. The sample gives around 40,000 clones, about nine tenths of which show up once; 0.4% to 0.55% is in the top ten. The chain has TRBV7-2 and TRBJ1-2; TRBD1 is a possible D gene (5 bases). Sequences were derived from CD4+ T cells from peripheral blood mononuclear cells, sampled in the first trimester of pregnancy. This TCR derives from a female donor in good health, enrolled as a control in a pregnancy study. DNA for the CDR3: TGTGCCAGCAGCTTAGCCACAGGCCGAGTTAACTATGGCTACACCTTC. Its protein product is CASSLATGRVNYGYTF.